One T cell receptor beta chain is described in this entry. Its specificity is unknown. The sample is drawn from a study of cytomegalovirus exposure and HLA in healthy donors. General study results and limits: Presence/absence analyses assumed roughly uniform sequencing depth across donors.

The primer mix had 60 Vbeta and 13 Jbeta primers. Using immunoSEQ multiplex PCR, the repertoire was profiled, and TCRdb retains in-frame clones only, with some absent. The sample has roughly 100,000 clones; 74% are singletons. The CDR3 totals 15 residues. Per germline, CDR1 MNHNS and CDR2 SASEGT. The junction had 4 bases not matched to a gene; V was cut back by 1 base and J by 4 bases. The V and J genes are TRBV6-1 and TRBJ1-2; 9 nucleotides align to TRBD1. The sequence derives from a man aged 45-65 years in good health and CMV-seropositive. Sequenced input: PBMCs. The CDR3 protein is CASSEEGTGSYGYTF. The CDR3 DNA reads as TGTGCCAGCAGTGAAGAAGGGACAGGGAGCTATGGCTACACCTTC.